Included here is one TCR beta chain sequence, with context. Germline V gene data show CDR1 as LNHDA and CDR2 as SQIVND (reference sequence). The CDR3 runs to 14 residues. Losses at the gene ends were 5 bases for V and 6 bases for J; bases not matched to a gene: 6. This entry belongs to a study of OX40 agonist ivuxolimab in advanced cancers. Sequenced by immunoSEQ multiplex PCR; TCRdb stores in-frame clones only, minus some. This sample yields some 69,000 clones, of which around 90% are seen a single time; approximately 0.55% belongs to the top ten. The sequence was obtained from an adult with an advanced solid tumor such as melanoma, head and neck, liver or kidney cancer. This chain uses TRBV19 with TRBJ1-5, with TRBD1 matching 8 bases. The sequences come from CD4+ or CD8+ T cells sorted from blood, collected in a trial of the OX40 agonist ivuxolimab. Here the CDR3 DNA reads TGTGCCAGTAGTTTGAATGACAGGGGTCAGCCCCAGCATTTT. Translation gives CASSLNDRGQPQHF.